This record looks at one T cell receptor (beta chain) sequence and its context. This sample stems from a study of cytomegalovirus exposure and HLA in healthy donors. The CDR3 consists of 16 residues. Per the germline V gene, CDR1 is LGHNA and CDR2 is YSLEER. V was clipped by 1 base and J by 5 bases; unmatched bases: 8. The study ran its PCR with 60 Vbeta and 13 Jbeta primers. Clones were read by immunoSEQ multiplex PCR, and TCRdb kept only the in-frame ones, dropping some. The sample records roughly 180,000 clones, 84% being singletons. The sequence came from a man aged 18 to 29 in good health and CMV-seronegative. The sequencing sample was made of PBMCs. This sequence joins TRBV4-3 and TRBJ2-7; the match to TRBD2 covers 10 bases. This CDR3 reads CASSQVIELAGNEQYF. The CDR3 DNA is TGCGCCAGCAGCCAAGTCATAGAACTAGCGGGAAACGAGCAGTACTTC.